The T cell receptor (beta chain) described here comes from a study of CD8+CD57+ T cells in acquired aplastic anemia. Study-level information: Sorting CD4+ and CD8+ cells gave DNA averaging roughly 3.2 ug.

The CDR3 has 15 residues. CDR1 LNHNV and CDR2 YYDKDF come from the germline V gene (reference sequence). The trim removed 4 bases at V and 1 base at J, leaving 4 bases unmatched. An expansion of CD8+CD57+ cells by flow cytometry had been shown in patients chosen for sequencing. None of the patients had been given any therapy when their blood was sampled. Genomic DNA templated the TCR beta VDJ and CDR3 profiling. TCRdb used MiXCR to reprocess the reads, holding one entry per CDR3 protein. Of about 190,000 distinct CDR3 sequences detected, just under 50% appear once; the ten largest clones hold 9.7%. The sequence derives from a human donor with aplastic anemia. Sequences were obtained from sorted CD4+, CD8+, or CD8+CD57+ T cells (not recorded which) from PBMCs. The chain is built from TRBV15 and TRBJ2-7, with 10 bases lining up with TRBD2. CDR3 in DNA: TGTGCCACCAGCACCCGGACTAGCGGTTCCTACGAGCAGTACTTC. This encodes CATSTRTSGSYEQYF.